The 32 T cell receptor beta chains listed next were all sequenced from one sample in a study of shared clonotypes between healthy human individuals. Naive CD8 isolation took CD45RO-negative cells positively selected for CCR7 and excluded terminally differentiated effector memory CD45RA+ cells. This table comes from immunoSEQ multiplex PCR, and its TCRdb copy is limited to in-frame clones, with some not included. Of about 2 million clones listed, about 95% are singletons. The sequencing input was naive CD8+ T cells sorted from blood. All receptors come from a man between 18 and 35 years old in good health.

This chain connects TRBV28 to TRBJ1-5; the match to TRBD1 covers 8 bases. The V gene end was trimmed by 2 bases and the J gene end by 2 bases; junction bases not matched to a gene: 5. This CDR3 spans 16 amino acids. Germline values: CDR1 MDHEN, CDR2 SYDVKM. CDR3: CASSLAGGAGNQPQHF. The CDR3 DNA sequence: TGTGCCAGCAGTTTAGCAGGGGGCGCGGGCAATCAGCCCCAGCATTTT. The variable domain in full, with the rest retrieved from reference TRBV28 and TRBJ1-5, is DVKVTQSSRYLVKRTGEKVFLECVQDMDHENMFWYRQDPGLGLRLIYFSYDVKMKEKGDIPEGYSVSREKKERFSLILESASTNQTSMYLCASSLAGGAGNQPQHFGDGTRLSIL.

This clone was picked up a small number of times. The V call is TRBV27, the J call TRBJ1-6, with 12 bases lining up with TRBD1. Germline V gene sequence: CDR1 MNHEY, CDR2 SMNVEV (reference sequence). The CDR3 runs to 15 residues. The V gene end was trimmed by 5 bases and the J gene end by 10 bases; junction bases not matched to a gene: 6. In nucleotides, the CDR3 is TGTGCCAGCAGTCAGTCCGGGACAGGGGGCTCACCCCTCCACTTT. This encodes CASSQSGTGGSPLHF.

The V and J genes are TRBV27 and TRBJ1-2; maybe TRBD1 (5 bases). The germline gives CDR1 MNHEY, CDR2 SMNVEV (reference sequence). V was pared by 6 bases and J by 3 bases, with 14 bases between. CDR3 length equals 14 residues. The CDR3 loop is CASSSDILDYGYTF. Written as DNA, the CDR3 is TGTGCCAGCAGCTCGGACATATTGGACTATGGCTACACCTTC.

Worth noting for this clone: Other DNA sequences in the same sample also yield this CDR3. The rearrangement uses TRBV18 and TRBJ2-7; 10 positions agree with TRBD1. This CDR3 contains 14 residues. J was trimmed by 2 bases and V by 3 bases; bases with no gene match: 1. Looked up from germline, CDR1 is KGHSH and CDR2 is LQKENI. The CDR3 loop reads CASSPGTGAYEQYF. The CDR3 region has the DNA TGTGCCAGCTCACCCGGGACAGGGGCCTACGAGCAGTACTTC.

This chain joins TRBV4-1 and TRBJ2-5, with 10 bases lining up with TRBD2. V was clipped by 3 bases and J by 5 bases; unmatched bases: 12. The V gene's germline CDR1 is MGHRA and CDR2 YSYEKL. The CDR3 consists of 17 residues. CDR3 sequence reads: CASSQYTSGAPGETQYF. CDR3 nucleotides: TGCGCCAGCAGCCAGTACACTAGCGGGGCCCCCGGGGAGACCCAGTACTTC.

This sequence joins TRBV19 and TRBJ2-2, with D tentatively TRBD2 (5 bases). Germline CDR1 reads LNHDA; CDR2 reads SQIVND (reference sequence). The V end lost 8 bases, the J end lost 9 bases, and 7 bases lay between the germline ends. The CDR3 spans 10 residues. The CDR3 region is CASEGRELFF. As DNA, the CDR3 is TGTGCCAGTGAGGGCAGGGAGCTGTTTTTT.

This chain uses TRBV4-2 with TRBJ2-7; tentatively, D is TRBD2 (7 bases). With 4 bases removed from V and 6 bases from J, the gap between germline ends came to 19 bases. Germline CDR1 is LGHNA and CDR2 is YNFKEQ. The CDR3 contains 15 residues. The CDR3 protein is CASSPQGTRGAEQYF. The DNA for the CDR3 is TGTGCCAGCAGCCCCCAAGGGACACGGGGGGCCGAGCAGTACTTC.

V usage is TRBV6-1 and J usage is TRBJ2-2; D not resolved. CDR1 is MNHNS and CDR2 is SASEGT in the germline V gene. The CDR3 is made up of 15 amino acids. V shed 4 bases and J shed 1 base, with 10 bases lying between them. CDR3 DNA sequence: TGTGCCAGCAGTGCTGGACCCCTGAACACCGGGGAGCTGTTTTTT. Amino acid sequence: CASSAGPLNTGELFF.

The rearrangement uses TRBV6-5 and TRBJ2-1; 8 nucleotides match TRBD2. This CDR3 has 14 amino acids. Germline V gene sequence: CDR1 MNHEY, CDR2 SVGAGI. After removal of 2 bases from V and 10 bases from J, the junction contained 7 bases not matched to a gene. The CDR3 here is CASSYGLAGREQFF. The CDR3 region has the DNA TGTGCCAGCAGTTACGGGCTAGCGGGCAGGGAGCAGTTCTTC.

The CDR3 DNA sequence: TGCGCCAGCAGCCAAGATCTAGCGGCAAGCTACAATGAGCAGTTCTTC. This encodes CASSQDLAASYNEQFF. The gene calls are TRBV4-3 and TRBJ2-1; 7 nucleotides align to TRBD2. CDR1 is LGHNA, CDR2 YSLEER, per germline. This CDR3 spans 16 amino acids. V trimming: 0 bases; J trimming: 3 bases; junction bases outside the gene matches: 5.

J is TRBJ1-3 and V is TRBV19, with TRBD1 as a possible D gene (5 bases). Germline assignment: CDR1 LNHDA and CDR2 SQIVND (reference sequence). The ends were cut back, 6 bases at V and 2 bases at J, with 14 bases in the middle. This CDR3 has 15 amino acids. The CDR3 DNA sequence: TGTGCCAGTAGGTCTTCAACAGGTCCTGGAAACACCATATATTTT. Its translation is CASRSSTGPGNTIYF.

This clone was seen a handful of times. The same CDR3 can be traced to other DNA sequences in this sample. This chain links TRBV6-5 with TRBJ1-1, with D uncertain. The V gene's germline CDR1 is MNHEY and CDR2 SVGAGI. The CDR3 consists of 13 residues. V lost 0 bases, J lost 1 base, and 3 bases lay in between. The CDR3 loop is CASSYSSNTEAFF. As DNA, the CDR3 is TGTGCCAGCAGTTACTCTTCGAACACTGAAGCTTTCTTT.

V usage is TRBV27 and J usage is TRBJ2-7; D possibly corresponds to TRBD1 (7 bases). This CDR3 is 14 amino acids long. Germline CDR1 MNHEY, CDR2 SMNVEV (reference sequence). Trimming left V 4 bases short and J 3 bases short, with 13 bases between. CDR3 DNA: TGTGCCAGCAGTTCGGCGGGACAGAACTACGAGCAGTACTTC. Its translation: CASSSAGQNYEQYF.

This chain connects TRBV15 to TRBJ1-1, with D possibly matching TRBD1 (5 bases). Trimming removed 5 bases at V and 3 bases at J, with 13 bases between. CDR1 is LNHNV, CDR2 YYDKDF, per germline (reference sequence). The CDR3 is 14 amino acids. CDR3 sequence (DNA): TGTGCCACCAGCTCTGGAGGGGATTACACTGAAGCTTTCTTT. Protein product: CATSSGGDYTEAFF.

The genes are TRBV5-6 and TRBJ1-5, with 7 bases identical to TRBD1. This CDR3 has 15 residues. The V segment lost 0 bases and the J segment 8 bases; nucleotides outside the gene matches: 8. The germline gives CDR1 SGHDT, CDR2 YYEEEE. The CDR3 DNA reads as TGTGCCAGCAGCTTGGTTCGGACAGGAAAAGAGCCCCAGCATTTT. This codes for CASSLVRTGKEPQHF.

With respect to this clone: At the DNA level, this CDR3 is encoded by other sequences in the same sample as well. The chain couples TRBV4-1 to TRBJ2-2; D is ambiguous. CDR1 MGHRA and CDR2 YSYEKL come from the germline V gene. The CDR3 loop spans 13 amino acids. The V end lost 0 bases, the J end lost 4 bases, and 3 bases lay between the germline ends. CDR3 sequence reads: CASSQDRTGELFF. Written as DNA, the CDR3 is TGCGCCAGCAGCCAAGATCGCACCGGGGAGCTGTTTTTT.

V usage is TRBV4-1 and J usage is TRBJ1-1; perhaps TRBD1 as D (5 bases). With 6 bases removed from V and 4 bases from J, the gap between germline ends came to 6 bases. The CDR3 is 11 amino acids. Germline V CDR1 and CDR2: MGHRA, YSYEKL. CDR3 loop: CASRRGTEAFF. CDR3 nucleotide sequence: TGCGCCAGCAGGAGGGGCACTGAAGCTTTCTTT.

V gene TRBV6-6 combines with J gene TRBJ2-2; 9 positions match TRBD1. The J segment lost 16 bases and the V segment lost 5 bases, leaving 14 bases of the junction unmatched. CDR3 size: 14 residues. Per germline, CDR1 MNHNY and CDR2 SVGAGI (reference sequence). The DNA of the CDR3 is TGTGCCAGCAGTGCCCGGGACAGGGCGGAATTGTGGTTTTTT. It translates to CASSARDRAELWFF.

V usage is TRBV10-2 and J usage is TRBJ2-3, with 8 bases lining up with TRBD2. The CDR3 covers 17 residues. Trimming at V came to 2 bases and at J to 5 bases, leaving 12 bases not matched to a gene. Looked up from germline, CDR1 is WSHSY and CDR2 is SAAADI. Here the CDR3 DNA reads TGCGCCAGCAGTGAGGGTCGGGAGGGGGGCTGGGGAGATACGCAGTATTTT. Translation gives CASSEGREGGWGDTQYF.

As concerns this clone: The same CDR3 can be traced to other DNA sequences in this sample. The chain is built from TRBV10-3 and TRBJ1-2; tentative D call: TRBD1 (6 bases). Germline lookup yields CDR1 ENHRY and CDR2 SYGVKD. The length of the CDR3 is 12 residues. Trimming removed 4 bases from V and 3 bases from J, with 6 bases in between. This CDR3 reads CAISGQDYGYTF. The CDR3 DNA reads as TGTGCCATCAGTGGACAGGACTATGGCTACACCTTC.

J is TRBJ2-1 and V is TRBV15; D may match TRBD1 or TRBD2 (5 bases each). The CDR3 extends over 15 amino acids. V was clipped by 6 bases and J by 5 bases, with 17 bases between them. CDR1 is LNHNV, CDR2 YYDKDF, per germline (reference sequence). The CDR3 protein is CATRGPGPTHNEQFF. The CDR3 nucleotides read TGTGCCACCAGGGGCCCGGGACCTACCCACAATGAGCAGTTCTTC.

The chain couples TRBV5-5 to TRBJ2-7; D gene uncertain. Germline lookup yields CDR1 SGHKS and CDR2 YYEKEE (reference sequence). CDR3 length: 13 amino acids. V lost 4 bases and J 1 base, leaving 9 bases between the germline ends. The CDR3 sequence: CASSPPVSYEQYF. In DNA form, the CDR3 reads TGTGCCAGCAGCCCGCCGGTTTCCTACGAGCAGTACTTC. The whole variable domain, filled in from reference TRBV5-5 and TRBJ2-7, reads DAGVTQSPTHLIKTRGQQVTLRCSPISGHKSVSWYQQVLGQGPQFIFQYYEKEERGRGNFPDRFSARQFPNYSSELNVNALLLGDSALYLCASSPPVSYEQYFGPGTRLTVT.

The CDR3 loop is CASGLVLSGGFGYTF. DNA of the CDR3: TGTGCTAGTGGTTTGGTACTTAGCGGGGGTTTCGGCTACACCTTC. The chain links TRBV12-5 to TRBJ1-2; D is perhaps TRBD1 (5 bases). V was shortened by 0 bases and J by 8 bases, with 16 bases between the two germline ends. The CDR3 extends over 15 amino acids. CDR1 and CDR2 from the germline V gene are LGHNT and FRNRAP.

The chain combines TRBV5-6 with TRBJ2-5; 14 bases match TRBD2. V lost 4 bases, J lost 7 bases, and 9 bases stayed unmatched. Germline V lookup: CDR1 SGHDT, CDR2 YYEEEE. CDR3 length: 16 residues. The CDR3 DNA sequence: TGTGCCAGCAGCCCGGGACTAGCGGGAGCTTACGGGACCCAGTACTTC. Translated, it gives CASSPGLAGAYGTQYF.

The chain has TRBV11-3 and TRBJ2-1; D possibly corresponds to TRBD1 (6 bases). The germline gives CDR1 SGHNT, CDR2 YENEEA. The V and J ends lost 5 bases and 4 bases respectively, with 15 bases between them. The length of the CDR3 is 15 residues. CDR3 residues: CASSEGTSSYNEQFF. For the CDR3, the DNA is TGTGCCAGCAGCGAGGGGACATCATCTTACAATGAGCAGTTCTTC.

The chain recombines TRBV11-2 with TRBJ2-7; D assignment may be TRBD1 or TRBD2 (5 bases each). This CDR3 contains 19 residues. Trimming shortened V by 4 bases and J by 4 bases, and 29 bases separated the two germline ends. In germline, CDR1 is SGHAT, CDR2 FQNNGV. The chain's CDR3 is CASSWGRGEPGASGYEQYF. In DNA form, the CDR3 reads TGTGCCAGCAGCTGGGGAAGAGGAGAACCCGGGGCCTCAGGGTACGAGCAGTACTTC. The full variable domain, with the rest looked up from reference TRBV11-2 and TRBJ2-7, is EAGVAQSPRYKIIEKRQSVAFWCNPISGHATLYWYQQILGQGPKLLIQFQNNGVVDDSQLPKDRFSAERLKGVDSTLKIQPAKLEDSAVYLCASSWGRGEPGASGYEQYFGPGTRLTVT.

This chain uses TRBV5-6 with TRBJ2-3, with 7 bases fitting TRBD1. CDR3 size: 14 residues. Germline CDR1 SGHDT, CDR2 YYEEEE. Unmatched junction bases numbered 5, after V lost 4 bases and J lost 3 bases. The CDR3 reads CASSPGQVTDTQYF. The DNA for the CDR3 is TGTGCCAGCAGCCCCGGACAGGTTACAGATACGCAGTATTTT.

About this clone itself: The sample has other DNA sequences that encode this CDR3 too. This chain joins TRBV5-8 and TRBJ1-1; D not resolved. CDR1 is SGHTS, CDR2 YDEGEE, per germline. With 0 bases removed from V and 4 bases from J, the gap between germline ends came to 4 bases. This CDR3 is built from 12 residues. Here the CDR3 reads CASSLVVTEAFF. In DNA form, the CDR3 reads TGTGCCAGCAGCTTGGTTGTCACTGAAGCTTTCTTT. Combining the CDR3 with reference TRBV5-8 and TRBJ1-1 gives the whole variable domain EAGVTQSPTHLIKTRGQQATLRCSPISGHTSVYWYQQALGLGLQFLLWYDEGEERNRGNFPPRFSGRQFPNYSSELNVNALELEDSALYLCASSLVVTEAFFGQGTRLTVV.

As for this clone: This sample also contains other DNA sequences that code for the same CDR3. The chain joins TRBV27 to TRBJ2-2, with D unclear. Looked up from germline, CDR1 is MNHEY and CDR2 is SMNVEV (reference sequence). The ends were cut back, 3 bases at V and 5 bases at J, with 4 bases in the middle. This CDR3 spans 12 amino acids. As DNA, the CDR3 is TGTGCCAGCAGTTTCCTGACCGGGGAGCTGTTTTTT. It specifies CASSFLTGELFF.

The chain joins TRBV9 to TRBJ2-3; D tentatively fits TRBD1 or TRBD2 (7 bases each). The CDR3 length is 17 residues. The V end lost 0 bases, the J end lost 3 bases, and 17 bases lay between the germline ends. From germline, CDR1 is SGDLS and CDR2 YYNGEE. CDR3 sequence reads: CASSVAQGEGPTDTQYF. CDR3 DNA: TGTGCCAGCAGCGTAGCTCAGGGGGAGGGCCCGACAGATACGCAGTATTTT.

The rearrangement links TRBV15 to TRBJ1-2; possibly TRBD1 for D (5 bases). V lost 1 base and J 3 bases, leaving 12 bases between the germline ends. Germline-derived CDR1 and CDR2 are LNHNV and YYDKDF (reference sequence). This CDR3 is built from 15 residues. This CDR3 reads CATSRVGEGHYGYTF. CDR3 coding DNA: TGTGCCACCAGCAGAGTTGGTGAGGGACACTATGGCTACACCTTC.

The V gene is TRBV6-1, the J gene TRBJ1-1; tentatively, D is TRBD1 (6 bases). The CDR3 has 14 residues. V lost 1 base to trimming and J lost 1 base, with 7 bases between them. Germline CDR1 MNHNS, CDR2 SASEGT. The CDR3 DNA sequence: TGTGCCAGCAGTGAAGGGACAGCGAACACTGAAGCTTTCTTT. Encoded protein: CASSEGTANTEAFF.